A single T cell receptor (beta chain) is shown here with its context. This sample was taken from a study of blood T cell repertoires in COVID-19. About the study: Some COVID-19 samples were acute and others convalescent; all came from the United States, Italy and Spain. T cells, B-cell-depleted T cells, or PBMCs supplied cDNA or gDNA.

How the authors handled the data: Estimated nucleated cell counts came from reference gene primer amplification. This table comes from immunoSEQ multiplex PCR, and its TCRdb copy is limited to in-frame clones, with some not included. The D gene and trimming were derived from the DNA, and the V and J assignments and clone size from that table. This sample yields more than 250,000 clones, of which 70% to 90% are seen a single time; less than 2.5% belongs to the top ten. The germline V and J ends were trimmed by 7 bases and 5 bases, with 18 bases remaining between them. Germline V CDR1 and CDR2: MNHEY, SVGAGI. The CDR3 contains 15 residues.

The sequenced sample consisted of peripheral blood. The origin of this receptor is a woman between 25 and 40 years old who had recovered from COVID-19. The V and J genes are TRBV6-5 and TRBJ1-3; D possibly corresponds to TRBD1 (5 bases). The CDR3 DNA is TGTGCCAGCAAACCGGGGGGGAGGACTAGAAACACCATATATTTT. Amino acids: CASKPGGRTRNTIYF.